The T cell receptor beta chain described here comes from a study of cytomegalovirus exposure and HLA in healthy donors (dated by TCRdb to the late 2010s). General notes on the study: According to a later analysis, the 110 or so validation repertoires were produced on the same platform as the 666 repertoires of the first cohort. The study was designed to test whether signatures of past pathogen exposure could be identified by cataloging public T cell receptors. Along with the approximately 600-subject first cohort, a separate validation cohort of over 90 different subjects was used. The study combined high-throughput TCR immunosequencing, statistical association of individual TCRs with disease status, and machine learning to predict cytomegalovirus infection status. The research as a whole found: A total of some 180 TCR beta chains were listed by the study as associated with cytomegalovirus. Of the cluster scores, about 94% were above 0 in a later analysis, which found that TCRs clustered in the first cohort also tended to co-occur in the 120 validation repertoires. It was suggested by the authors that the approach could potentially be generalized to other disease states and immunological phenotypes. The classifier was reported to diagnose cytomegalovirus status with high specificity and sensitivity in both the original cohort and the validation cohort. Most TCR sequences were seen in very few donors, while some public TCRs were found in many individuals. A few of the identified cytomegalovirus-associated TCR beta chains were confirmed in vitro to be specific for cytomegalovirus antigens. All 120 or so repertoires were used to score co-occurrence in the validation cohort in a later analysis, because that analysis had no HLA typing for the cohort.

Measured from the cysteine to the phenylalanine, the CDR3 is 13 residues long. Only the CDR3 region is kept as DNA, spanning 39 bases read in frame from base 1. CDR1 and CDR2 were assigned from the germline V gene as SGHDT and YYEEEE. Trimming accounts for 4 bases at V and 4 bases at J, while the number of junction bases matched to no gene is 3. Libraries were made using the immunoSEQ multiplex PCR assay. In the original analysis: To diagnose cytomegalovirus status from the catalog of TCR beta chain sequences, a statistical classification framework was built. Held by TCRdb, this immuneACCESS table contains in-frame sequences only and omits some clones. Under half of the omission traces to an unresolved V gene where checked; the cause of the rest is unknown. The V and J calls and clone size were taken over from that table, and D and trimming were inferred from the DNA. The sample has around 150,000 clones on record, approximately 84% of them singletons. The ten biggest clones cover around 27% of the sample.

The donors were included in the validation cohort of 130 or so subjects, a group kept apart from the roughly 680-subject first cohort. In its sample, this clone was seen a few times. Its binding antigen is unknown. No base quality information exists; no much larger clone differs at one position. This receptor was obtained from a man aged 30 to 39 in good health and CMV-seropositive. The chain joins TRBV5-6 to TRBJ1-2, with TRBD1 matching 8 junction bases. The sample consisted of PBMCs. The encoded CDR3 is CASSGDRTYGYTF. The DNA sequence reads TGTGCCAGCAGCGGGGACAGGACCTATGGCTACACCTTC.